This TCR beta chain comes out of a study of blood T cells in healthy people across ages. Primers used in a second PCR of about 6 to 11 cycles were a sample-barcoded 5' primer and a J-beta primer mix. A single record per CDR3 protein comes from TCRdb applying MiXCR to the 5' RACE reads. Of under 700,000 distinct CDR3 sequences detected, 24% appear once; the ten largest clones hold approximately 8.7%. V lost 4 bases, J lost 2 bases, and 17 bases lay in between. The CDR3 loop spans 15 amino acids. The germline CDR1 and CDR2 sequences are DFQATT and SNEGSKA (reference sequence). These data were likewise used in another study, on T cells of mothers and their children. From that study: All extracted RNA went into cDNA synthesis, 1.5 ug per 15 ul.

Material for sequencing was blood. V and J are TRBV20-1 and TRBJ1-2, with a tentative D call TRBD1 (6 bases). This TCR derives from a boy younger than 18 in good health. CDR3 sequence reads: CSATLNLQGNYGYTF. In DNA form, the CDR3 reads TGCAGTGCTACCCTGAATCTTCAGGGGAACTATGGCTACACCTTC.